The entry below describes one T cell receptor beta chain. Its specificity is not known. The donors, healthy adults who were HIV-negative, had experienced no recent acute infections or vaccinations. This record belongs to a study of shared clonotypes between healthy human individuals. Study-wide background: Three plates each covered CD4 naive and memory; CD8 naive two, CD8 memory one. Study conclusions and caveats: Generally, naive subsets came out with larger estimated richness than memory subsets. Of the naive CD4 clonotypes, around 5.2% were shared across a handful of donors.

Germline V gene data show CDR1 as SGHNT and CDR2 as YYREEE (reference sequence). This CDR3 contains 16 residues. V lost 0 bases and J lost 1; bases outside the gene matches: 6. TCRdb's copy holds only in-frame clones and misses some; the assay was immunoSEQ multiplex PCR. The table lists about 2 million clones, 85% to 95% of them singletons. This receptor was identified in a man younger than 35 in good health. The sequencing sample was made of naive CD4+ T cells sorted from blood. Subset specified: CD45RA+ positively selected. V is TRBV5-4 and J is TRBJ2-5; 7 nucleotides line up with TRBD1. The chain's CDR3 is CASSLGATGIQETQYF. CDR3 coding DNA: TGTGCCAGCAGCTTGGGAGCGACAGGGATCCAAGAGACCCAGTACTTC.